This TCR beta chain appears in the sequencing data of a study of siplizumab effects on memory and regulatory T cells (dated by TCRdb to between 2018 and 2021). Turning to the overall study: The study examined how the anti-CD2 antibody siplizumab affects alloreactive T-cell subsets in allogeneic mixed lymphocyte reactions built from human PBMCs.

The CDR3 measures 14 amino acids from cysteine to phenylalanine. Just the 42-base CDR3 DNA is kept, in frame starting at base 1. V sheds 7 bases and J sheds 7 bases, leaving 17 bases between their ends. The germline V gene (reference sequence) supplies CDR1 LNHDA and CDR2 SQIVND. Sorted unstimulated T cells, along with proliferating T cells recovered from mixed lymphocyte reactions, underwent TCRbeta CDR3 sequencing. Fresh whole blood from approximately ten HLA-typed healthy donors was used to isolate PBMCs. Summary of the overall study and its limitations: For roughly 80-95% of proliferating CD4+ or CD8+ clones, no naive or memory phenotype could be assigned. The suppressive function of proliferating Tregs from siplizumab cultures was not functionally confirmed. The cumulative frequency of alloreactive sequences traceable to unstimulated CD4+ memory T cells was significantly reduced by siplizumab. Unstimulated naive T cells appeared to be more diverse than memory T cells, and naive cells seemed to make a substantial contribution to the alloresponse. Among mappable alloreactive CD4+ clones, an average Treg-derived fraction of less than 70% was observed with siplizumab, compared with roughly 27% in control reactions. Because sequences below about 10^-5 frequency were poorly captured, only a minor fraction of alloreactive clones could be mapped to unstimulated subsets.

Library creation used the immunoSEQ multiplex PCR assay. Some 1.1 x 10^5 TCR templates per sample were assayed on the deep sequencing platform. Genomic DNA extracted from sorted T cells was the material used for TCRbeta CDR3 sequencing. The authors processed their data as follows. The R programming language was used for clonal analysis of the TCRbeta CDR3 data. Alloreactive CD4+ and CD8+ clones were defined by comparing unstimulated samples with post-reaction CFSE-low samples. Alloreactive CD4+ clones were assigned to regulatory or non-regulatory origin by matching sequences to sorted unstimulated Treg and non-Treg repertoires. TCRdb took this table from immuneACCESS and kept in-frame rearrangements with V and J called. Such tables lack part of the clones; where checked against another copy, unresolved V genes explain under half of the gap, and the rest is unexplained. V and J calls and clone size follow that table, whereas D and trimming were derived from the DNA. The table for this sample lists around 95,000 clones; about 91% of them were counted only once. The ten largest make up 0.15% of the sample.

As concerns this clone: Its specific antigen is unknown. Base qualities are not at hand, and no much larger clone is one base apart.

Input material: CD4+ T cells sorted from blood. The chain was built from TRBV19 and TRBJ1-5; tentative D gene TRBD1, with 6 bases matching. The TCR comes from a human donor in good health. The encoded CDR3 is CASTMGGSYQPQHF. The DNA is TGTGCCAGTACCATGGGGGGCTCGTACCAGCCCCAGCATTTT.